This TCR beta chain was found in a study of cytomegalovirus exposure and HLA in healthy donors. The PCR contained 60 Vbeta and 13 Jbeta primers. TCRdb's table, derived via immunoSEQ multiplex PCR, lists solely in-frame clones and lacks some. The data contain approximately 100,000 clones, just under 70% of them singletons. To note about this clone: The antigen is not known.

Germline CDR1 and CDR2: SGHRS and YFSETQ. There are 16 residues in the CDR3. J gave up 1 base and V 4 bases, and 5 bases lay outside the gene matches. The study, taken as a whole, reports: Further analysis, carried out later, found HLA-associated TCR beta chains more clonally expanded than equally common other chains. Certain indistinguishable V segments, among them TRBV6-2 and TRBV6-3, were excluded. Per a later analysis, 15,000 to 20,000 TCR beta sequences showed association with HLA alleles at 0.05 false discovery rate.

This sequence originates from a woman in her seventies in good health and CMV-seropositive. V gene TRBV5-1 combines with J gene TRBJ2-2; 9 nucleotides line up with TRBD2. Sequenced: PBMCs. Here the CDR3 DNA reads TGCGCCAGCAGCCCGCTAGCGGGGCAGAACACCGGGGAGCTGTTTTTT. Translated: CASSPLAGQNTGELFF.